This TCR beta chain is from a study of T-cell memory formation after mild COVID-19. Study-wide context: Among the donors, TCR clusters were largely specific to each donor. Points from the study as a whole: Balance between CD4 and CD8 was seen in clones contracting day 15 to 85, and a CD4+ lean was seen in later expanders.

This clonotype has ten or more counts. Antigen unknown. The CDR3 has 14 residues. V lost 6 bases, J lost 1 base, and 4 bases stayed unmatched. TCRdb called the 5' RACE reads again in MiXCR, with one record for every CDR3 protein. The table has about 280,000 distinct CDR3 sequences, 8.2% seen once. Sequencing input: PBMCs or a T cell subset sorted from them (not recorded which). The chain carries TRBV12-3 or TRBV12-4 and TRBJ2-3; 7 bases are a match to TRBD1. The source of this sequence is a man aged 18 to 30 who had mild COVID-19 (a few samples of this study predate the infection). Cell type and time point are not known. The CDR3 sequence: CASSRDSRTDTQYF. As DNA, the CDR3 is TGTGCCAGCAGCCGGGACAGTCGCACAGATACGCAGTATTTT.